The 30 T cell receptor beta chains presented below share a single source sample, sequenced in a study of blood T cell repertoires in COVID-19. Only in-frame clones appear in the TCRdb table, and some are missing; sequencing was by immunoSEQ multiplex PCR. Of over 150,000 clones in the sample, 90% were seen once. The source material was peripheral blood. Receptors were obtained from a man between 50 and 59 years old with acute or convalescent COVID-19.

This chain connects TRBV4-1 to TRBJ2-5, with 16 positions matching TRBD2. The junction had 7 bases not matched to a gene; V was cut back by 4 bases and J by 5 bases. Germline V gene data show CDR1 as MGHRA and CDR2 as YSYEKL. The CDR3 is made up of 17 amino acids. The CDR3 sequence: CASSPGLAGGPVETQYF. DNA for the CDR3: TGCGCCAGCAGCCCGGGACTAGCGGGGGGGCCAGTTGAGACCCAGTACTTC.

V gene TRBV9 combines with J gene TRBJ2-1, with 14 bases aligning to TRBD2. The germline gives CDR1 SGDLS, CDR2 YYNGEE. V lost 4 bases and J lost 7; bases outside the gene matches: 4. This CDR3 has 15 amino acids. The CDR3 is CASSSGTSGSNEQFF. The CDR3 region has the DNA TGTGCCAGCAGCTCCGGGACTAGCGGGAGTAATGAGCAGTTCTTC.

This chain's CDR3 is CASSLAHNYEQYV. The DNA for the CDR3 is TGCGCCAGCAGCTTAGCCCATAACTACGAGCAGTACGTC. The V gene is TRBV5-1, the J gene TRBJ2-7; D is ambiguous. Germline CDR1 reads SGHRS; CDR2 reads YFSETQ. CDR3 size: 13 residues. V dropped 2 bases and J dropped 3 bases, with 9 bases sitting between them.

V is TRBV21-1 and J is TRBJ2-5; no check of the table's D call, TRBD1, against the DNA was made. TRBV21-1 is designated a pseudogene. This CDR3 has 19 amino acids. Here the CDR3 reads CASSKGPLARVAPKETQYF. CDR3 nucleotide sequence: TGTGCCAGCAGCAAAGGCCCCCTGGCCAGGGTGGCCCCTAAAGAGACCCAGTACTTC.

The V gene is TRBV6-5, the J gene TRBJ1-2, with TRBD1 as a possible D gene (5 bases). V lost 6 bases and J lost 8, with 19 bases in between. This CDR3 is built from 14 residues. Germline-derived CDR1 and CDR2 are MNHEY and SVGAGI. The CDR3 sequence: CASRRGRGGGGYTF. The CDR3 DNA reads TGTGCCAGCAGACGGGGACGGGGAGGAGGAGGCTACACCTTC.

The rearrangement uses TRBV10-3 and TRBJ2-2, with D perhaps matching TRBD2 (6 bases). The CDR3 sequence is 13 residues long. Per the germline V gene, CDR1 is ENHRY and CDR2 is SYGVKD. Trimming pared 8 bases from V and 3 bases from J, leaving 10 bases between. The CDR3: CAISRGDTGELFF. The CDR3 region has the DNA TGTGCCATCTCCCGCGGGGACACCGGGGAGCTGTTTTTT.

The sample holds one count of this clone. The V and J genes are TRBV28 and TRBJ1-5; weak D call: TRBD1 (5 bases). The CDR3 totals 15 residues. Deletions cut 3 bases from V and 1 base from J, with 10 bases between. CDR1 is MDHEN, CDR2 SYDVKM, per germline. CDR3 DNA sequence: TGTGCCAGCAGTTTGCGGCAGGGAAGCAATCAGCCCCAGCATTTT. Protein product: CASSLRQGSNQPQHF.

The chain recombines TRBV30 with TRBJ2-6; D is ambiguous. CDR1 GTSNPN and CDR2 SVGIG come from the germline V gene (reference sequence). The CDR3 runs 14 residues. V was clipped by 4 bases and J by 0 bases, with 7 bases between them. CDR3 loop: CAWISYSGANVLTF. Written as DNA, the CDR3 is TGTGCCTGGATTTCCTACTCTGGGGCCAACGTCCTGACTTTC.

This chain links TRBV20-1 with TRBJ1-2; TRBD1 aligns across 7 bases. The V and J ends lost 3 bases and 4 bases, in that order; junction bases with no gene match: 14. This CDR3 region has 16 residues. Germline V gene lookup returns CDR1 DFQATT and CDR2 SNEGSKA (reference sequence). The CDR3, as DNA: TGCAGTGCTAGTCCGGGAGGGGGCAGGAGTATCTATGGCTACACCTTC. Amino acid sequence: CSASPGGGRSIYGYTF.

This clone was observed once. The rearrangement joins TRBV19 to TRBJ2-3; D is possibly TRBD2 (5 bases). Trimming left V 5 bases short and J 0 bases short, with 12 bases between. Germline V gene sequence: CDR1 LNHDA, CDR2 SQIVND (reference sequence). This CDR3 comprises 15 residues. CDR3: CASSREGRSTDTQYF. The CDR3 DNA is TGTGCCAGTAGTCGCGAGGGAAGGAGCACAGATACGCAGTATTTT.

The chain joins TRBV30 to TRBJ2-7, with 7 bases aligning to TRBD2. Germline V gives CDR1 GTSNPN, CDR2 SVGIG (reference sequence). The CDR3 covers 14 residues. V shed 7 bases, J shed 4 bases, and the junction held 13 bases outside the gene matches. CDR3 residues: CAFQSRTSGYEQYF. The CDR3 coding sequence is TGTGCCTTCCAGAGCCGGACTAGTGGGTACGAGCAGTACTTC.

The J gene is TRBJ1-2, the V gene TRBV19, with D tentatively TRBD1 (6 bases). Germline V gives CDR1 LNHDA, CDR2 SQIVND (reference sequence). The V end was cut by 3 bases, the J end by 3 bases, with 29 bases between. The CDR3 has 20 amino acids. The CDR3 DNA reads TGTGCCAGTAGTATTTACCCCTTATACCAGTCGACAGGAACAGACTATGGCTACACCTTC. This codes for CASSIYPLYQSTGTDYGYTF.

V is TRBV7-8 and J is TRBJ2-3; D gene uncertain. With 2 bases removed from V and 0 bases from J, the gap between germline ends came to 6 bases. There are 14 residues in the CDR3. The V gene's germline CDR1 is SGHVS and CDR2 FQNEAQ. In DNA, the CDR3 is TGTGCCAGCAGCTTATTCAGAAGCACAGATACGCAGTATTTT. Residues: CASSLFRSTDTQYF.

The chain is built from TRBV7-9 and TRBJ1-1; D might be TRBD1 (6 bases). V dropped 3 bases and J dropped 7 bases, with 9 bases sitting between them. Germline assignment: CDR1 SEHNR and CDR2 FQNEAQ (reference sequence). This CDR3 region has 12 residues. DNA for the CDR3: TGTGCCAGCAGCTTTTCAGGGGATGAAGCTTTCTTT. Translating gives CASSFSGDEAFF.

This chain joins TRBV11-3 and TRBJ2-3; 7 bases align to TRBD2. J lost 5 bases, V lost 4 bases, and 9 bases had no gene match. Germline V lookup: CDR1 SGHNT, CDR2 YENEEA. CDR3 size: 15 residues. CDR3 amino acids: CASSSGLGPQDTQYF. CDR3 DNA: TGTGCCAGCAGCTCCGGACTAGGCCCCCAAGATACGCAGTATTTT.

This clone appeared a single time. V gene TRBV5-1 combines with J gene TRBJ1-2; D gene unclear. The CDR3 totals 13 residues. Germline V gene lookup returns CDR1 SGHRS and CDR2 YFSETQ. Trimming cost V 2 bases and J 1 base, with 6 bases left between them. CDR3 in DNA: TGCGCCAGCAGCTTCCAACATAACTATGGCTACACCTTC. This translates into CASSFQHNYGYTF.

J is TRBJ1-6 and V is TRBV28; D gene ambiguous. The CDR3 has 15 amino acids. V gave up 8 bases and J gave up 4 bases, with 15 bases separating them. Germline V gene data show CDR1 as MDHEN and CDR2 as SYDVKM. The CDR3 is CASLHPGGYNSPLHF. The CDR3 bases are TGTGCCAGCCTCCACCCGGGTGGTTATAATTCACCCCTCCACTTT. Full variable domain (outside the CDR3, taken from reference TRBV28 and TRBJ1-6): DVKVTQSSRYLVKRTGEKVFLECVQDMDHENMFWYRQDPGLGLRLIYFSYDVKMKEKGDIPEGYSVSREKKERFSLILESASTNQTSMYLCASLHPGGYNSPLHFGNGTRLTVT.

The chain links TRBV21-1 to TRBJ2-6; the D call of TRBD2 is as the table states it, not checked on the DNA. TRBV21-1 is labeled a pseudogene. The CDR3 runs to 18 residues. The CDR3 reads CASSKGGGEASGANVLTF. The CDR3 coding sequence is TGTGCCAGCAGCAAAGGAGGAGGGGAAGCGTCTGGGGCCAACGTCCTGACTTTC.

CDR3 loop: CASSLTTGILYEQYF. DNA for the CDR3: TGTGCCAGCAGTTTAACTACAGGGATTTTGTACGAGCAGTACTTC. This rearrangement joins TRBV28 to TRBJ2-7, with D possibly being TRBD1 (6 bases). Germline V CDR1 and CDR2: MDHEN, SYDVKM. V was pared by 2 bases and J by 4 bases, with 15 bases between. The CDR3 consists of 15 residues.

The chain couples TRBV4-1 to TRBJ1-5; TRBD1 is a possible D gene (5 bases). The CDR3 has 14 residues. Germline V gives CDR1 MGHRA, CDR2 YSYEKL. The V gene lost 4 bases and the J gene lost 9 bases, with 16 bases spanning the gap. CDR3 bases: TGCGCCAGCAGCCCGCGGGACGGGGGTATGCCCCAGCATTTT. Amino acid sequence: CASSPRDGGMPQHF.

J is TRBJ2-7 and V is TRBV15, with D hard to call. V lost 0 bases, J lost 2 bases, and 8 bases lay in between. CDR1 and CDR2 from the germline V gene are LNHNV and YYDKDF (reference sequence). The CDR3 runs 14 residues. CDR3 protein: CATSRESSPYEQYF. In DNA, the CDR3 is TGTGCCACCAGCAGAGAATCCTCTCCCTACGAGCAGTACTTC.

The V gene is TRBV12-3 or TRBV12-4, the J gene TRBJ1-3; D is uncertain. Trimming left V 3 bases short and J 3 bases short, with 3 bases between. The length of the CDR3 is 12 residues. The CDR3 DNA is TGTGCCAGCAGTTTCGTTGGAAACACCATATATTTT. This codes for CASSFVGNTIYF.

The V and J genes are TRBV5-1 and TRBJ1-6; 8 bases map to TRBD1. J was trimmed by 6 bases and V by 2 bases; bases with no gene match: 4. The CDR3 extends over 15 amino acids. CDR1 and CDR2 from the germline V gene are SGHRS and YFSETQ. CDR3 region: CASSFRDRSNSPLHF. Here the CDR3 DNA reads TGCGCCAGCAGCTTCCGGGACAGGAGTAATTCACCCCTCCACTTT.

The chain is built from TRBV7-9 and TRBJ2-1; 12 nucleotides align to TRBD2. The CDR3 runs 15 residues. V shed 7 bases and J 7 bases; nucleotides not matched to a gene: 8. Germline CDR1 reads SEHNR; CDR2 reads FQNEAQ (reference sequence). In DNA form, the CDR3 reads TGTGCCAGCATGCTAGCGGGAGGGCTCGTTAATGAGCAGTTCTTC. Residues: CASMLAGGLVNEQFF.

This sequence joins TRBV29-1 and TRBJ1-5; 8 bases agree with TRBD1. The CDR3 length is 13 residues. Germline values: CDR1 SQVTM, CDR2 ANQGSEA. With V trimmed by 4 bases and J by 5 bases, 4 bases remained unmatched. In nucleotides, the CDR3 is TGCAGCGTTGGGACAGGGTTAGATCAGCCCCAGCATTTT. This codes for CSVGTGLDQPQHF.

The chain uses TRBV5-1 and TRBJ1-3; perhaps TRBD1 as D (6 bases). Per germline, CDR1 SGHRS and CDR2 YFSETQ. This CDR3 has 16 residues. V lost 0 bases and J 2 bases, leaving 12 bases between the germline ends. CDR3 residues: CASSLAAGVTGNTIYF. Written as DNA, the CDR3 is TGCGCCAGCAGCTTGGCCGCAGGGGTAACTGGAAACACCATATATTTT.

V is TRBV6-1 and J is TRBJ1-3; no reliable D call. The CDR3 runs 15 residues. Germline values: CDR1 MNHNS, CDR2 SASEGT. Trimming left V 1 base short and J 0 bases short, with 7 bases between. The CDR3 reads CASSEVVSSGNTIYF. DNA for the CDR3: TGTGCCAGCAGTGAAGTCGTTAGCTCTGGAAACACCATATATTTT.

The CDR3 reads CASSVVAGKETQYF. CDR3 in DNA: TGTGCCAGCAGTGTTGTAGCGGGGAAAGAGACCCAGTACTTC. V gene TRBV2 combines with J gene TRBJ2-5; 8 bases align to TRBD2. The CDR3 loop spans 14 amino acids. Germline V CDR1 and CDR2: SNHLY, FYNNEI. After removal of 4 bases from V and 3 bases from J, the junction contained 4 bases not matched to a gene.

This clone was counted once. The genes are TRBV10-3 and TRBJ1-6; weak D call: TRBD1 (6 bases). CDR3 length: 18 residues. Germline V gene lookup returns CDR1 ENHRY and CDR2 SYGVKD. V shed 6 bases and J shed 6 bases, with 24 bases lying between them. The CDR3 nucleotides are TGTGCCATCAGAAGACCCGGGACACGAACACAAGTTAATTCACCCCTCCACTTT. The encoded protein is CAIRRPGTRTQVNSPLHF.

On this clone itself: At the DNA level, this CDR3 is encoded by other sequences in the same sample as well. In nucleotides, the CDR3 is TGCGCCAGCAGCTTGGCGCAGGGGGACTACGAGCAGTACGTC. Protein: CASSLAQGDYEQYV. The V call is TRBV5-1, the J call TRBJ2-7; 7 positions match TRBD1. The CDR3 has 14 residues. V shed 0 bases, J shed 3 bases, and the junction held 3 bases outside the gene matches. Germline CDR1 SGHRS, CDR2 YFSETQ.